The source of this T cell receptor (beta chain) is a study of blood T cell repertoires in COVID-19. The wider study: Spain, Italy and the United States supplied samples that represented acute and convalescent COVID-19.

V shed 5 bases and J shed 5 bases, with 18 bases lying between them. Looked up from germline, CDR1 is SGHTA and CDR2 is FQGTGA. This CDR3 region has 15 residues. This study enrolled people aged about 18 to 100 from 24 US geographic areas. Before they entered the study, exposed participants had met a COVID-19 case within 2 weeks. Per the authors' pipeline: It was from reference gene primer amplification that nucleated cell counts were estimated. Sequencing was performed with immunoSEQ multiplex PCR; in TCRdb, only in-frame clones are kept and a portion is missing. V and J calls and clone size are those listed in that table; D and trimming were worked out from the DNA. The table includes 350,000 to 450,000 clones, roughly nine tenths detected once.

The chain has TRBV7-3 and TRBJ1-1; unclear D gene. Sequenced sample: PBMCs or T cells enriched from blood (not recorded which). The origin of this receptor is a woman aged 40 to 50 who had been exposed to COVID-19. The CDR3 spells CASSPRVSTGTEAFF. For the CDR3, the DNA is TGTGCCAGCAGCCCGAGGGTCTCCACGGGGACTGAAGCTTTCTTT.